The 8 T cell receptor beta chains below were found in one sample sequenced in a study of cytomegalovirus exposure and HLA in healthy donors. 60 Vbeta and 13 Jbeta primers were used in PCR. This table comes from immunoSEQ multiplex PCR, and its TCRdb copy is limited to in-frame clones, with some not included. The data contain some 240,000 clones, approximately 78% of them seen just once; the ten biggest clones take up less than 4.5%. Sequenced sample: PBMCs. The origin of the receptors is a male donor in good health and CMV-seronegative.

This clone was observed a few times. The genes are TRBV29-1 and TRBJ2-6, with D unresolved. Germline loops: CDR1 SQVTM, CDR2 ANQGSEA. The germline V and J ends were trimmed by 4 bases and 0 bases, with 10 bases remaining between them. The CDR3 has 15 residues. CDR3 region: CSVVGRDSGANVLTF. CDR3 bases: TGCAGCGTTGTGGGCAGAGACTCTGGGGCCAACGTCCTGACTTTC.

The rearrangement joins TRBV11-1 to TRBJ2-5; no reliable D call. Trimming stripped 1 base from V and 5 bases from J, with 11 bases between. Germline lookup yields CDR1 SGHAT and CDR2 FQDESV (reference sequence). The CDR3 totals 14 residues. CDR3 nucleotide sequence: TGTGCCAGCAGCTTAGTCAGTCAGATGGAGACCCAGTACTTC. Protein sequence: CASSLVSQMETQYF.

For the CDR3, the DNA is TGTGCCAGCAGCCGGAGCCCTTCCTCTGAAGCTTTCTTT. This gives the protein CASSRSPSSEAFF. This chain connects TRBV5-4 to TRBJ1-1; no definite D call. V was pared by 4 bases and J by 6 bases, with 13 bases between. This CDR3 contains 13 residues. The germline V gene has CDR1 SGHNT and CDR2 YYREEE (reference sequence).

The DNA of the CDR3 is TGTGCCAGCAGTGAGGGACAGGGTGGTGGAAACACCATATATTTT. It yields the protein CASSEGQGGGNTIYF. The chain joins TRBV2 to TRBJ1-3; 9 nucleotides align to TRBD1. This CDR3 has 15 residues. V lost 3 bases, J lost 3 bases, and 3 bases stayed unmatched. Germline V gene lookup returns CDR1 SNHLY and CDR2 FYNNEI.

V usage is TRBV14 and J usage is TRBJ2-1; D not certain. Germline-derived CDR1 and CDR2 are SGHDN and FVKESK. V dropped 1 base and J dropped 5 bases, with 9 bases sitting between them. CDR3 length: 14 residues. CDR3 sequence reads: CASSQGLPDNEQFF. CDR3 nucleotide sequence: TGTGCCAGCAGCCAAGGCCTACCGGACAATGAGCAGTTCTTC.

This clone has only a few counts. This chain uses TRBV18 with TRBJ2-7; a weak D match, TRBD1 (5 bases). The CDR3 loop spans 16 amino acids. The germline V gene has CDR1 KGHSH and CDR2 LQKENI. Deletions cut 2 bases from V and 2 bases from J, with 16 bases between. CDR3 DNA sequence: TGTGCCAGCTCACCAGGCGCCGGACATCGACCCTACGAGCAGTACTTC. It codes for CASSPGAGHRPYEQYF.

The rearrangement links TRBV9 to TRBJ1-2; TRBD1 agrees at 7 bases. The CDR3 runs to 15 residues. Trimming at V came to 4 bases and at J to 4 bases, leaving 10 bases not matched to a gene. Germline CDR1 SGDLS, CDR2 YYNGEE. The CDR3 DNA sequence: TGTGCCAGCAGCCCGTGGCAGGGGGAGAGCTATGGCTACACCTTC. Its protein product is CASSPWQGESYGYTF.

This chain links TRBV7-9 with TRBJ2-4; TRBD1 might be the D (6 bases). The CDR3 consists of 16 residues. Looked up from germline, CDR1 is SEHNR and CDR2 is FQNEAQ (reference sequence). Trimming shortened V by 5 bases and J by 0 bases, and 14 bases separated the two germline ends. The CDR3 loop is CASSHLQGIAKNIQYF. CDR3 nucleotide sequence: TGTGCCAGCAGCCACCTACAGGGTATAGCCAAAAACATTCAGTACTTC.